Given below is one T cell receptor (beta chain) in context. What it binds is unknown. Other DNA sequences of this sample code for an identical CDR3. CDR3 length: 13 residues. Germline V lookup: CDR1 MGHDK, CDR2 SYGVNS. The V end lost 3 bases, the J end lost 3 bases, and 7 bases lay between the germline ends. This sample is drawn from a study of shared clonotypes between healthy human individuals. Findings of the study overall: It was anticipated that sequencing depth would influence how many clonotypes donors shared.

Only in-frame clones appear in the TCRdb table, and some are missing; sequencing was by immunoSEQ multiplex PCR. The sample consists of around 2,000,000 clones, roughly 96% of them appearing once. What was sequenced was naive CD4+ T cells sorted from blood. As for subset: CD45RA+ positively selected. The chain combines TRBV25-1 with TRBJ2-3, with D maybe TRBD2 (6 bases). This receptor was obtained from a man in his late teens or twenties in good health. CDR3 nucleotides: TGTGCCAGCAGTGAGGCGGGAACAGATACGCAGTATTTT. It codes for CASSEAGTDTQYF.